This entry features one T cell receptor beta chain sequence. This entry is derived from a study of blood T cell repertoires in COVID-19. On the study more broadly: Collection of acute and convalescent COVID-19 samples took place in the United States, Italy and Spain.

TCRdb's copy holds only in-frame clones and misses some; the assay was immunoSEQ multiplex PCR. This sample carries about 50,000 clones, roughly 83% of them seen once, and the ten largest clones take about a sixth. The sample was peripheral blood. This sequence originates from a man in his 70s with active COVID-19.

The CDR3 bases are TGTGCCAGCAGTGACGAGGGGGGGACTGAAGCTTTCTTT. Translating it yields CASSDEGGTEAFF. This chain joins TRBV6-4 and TRBJ1-1, with D possibly TRBD1 on 6 matching bases. The CDR3 sequence is 13 residues long. V lost 2 bases and J lost 5, with 9 bases in between. Germline V gene data show CDR1 as MRHNA and CDR2 as SNTAGT.